This is a list of T cell receptor beta chains from one sample in a study of shared clonotypes between healthy human individuals. Generated by immunoSEQ multiplex PCR, the TCRdb table keeps only in-frame clones and is missing some. The sample shows approximately 2.5 million clones, roughly 93% of them seen only once. What was sequenced was naive CD4+ T cells from PBMCs. These receptors were taken from a man in his late teens or twenties in good health. Some clones in this sample may be carry-over from other donors' samples. Each CDR3 is given with its conserved first and last residue. Fields, in order: clone size, D gene, J gene, V gene, CDR3 protein, CDR3 DNA. D genes are given only for firm matches. Some rows mark clone size as missing; the rest say once, few, many or name a class of expanded clone.

>NA|NA|TRBJ2-7|TRBV7-6
CASSALGPTYEQYF
TGTGCCAGCAGCGCACTTGGACCGACCTACGAGCAGTACTTC
>NA|NA|TRBJ2-2|TRBV7-9
CASSPWGSGELFF
TGTGCCAGCAGCCCGTGGGGGTCCGGGGAGCTGTTTTTT
>NA|TRBD1|TRBJ2-7|TRBV2
CASRGDSAEQYF
TGTGCCAGCAGGGGGGACAGCGCCGAGCAGTACTTC
>NA|NA|TRBJ2-4|TRBV5-1
CASKLGGRAKNIQYF
TGCGCCAGCAAGTTAGGGGGGAGAGCCAAAAACATTCAGTACTTC
>NA|NA|TRBJ1-3|TRBV5-4
CASSPGQAGNTIYF
TGTGCCAGCAGCCCGGGACAAGCCGGAAACACCATATATTTT
>NA|NA|TRBJ2-3|TRBV4-1
CASSQDGRTPTDTQYF
TGCGCCAGCAGCCAAGACGGCAGGACTCCGACAGATACGCAGTATTTT
>NA|NA|TRBJ2-7|TRBV29-1
CSVERGPGVYEQYF
TGCAGCGTTGAGAGGGGGCCGGGGGTATACGAGCAGTACTTC
>NA|NA|TRBJ2-7|TRBV5-1
CASSANTGSGYFGQYF
TGCGCCAGCAGCGCAAATACAGGGTCGGGCTACTTTGGGCAGTACTTC
>NA|NA|TRBJ1-3|TRBV28
CASTGFSGNTIYF
TGTGCCAGCACAGGCTTCTCTGGAAACACCATATATTTT
>NA|NA|TRBJ1-3|TRBV27
CASSLLSGNTIYF
TGTGCCAGCAGTTTATTGTCGGGAAACACCATATATTTT
>NA|NA|TRBJ1-2|TRBV14
CASSHQGLAGRFAGYTF
TGTGCCAGCAGCCATCAGGGGTTAGCAGGGCGTTTTGCGGGCTACACCTTC
>NA|NA|TRBJ2-6|TRBV19
CASSIRAQGANVLTF
TGTGCCAGTAGTATAAGGGCGCAAGGGGCCAACGTCCTGACTTTC
>NA|NA|TRBJ1-2|TRBV28
CASSLARVDYGYTF
TGTGCCAGCAGTTTAGCCAGGGTTGACTATGGCTACACCTTC
>NA|NA|TRBJ2-7|TRBV18
CASSPPRGLYEQYF
TGTGCCAGCTCACCACCGCGCGGACTCTACGAGCAGTACTTC
>few|NA|TRBJ1-1|TRBV30
CAWSPDVSAFF
TGTGCCTGGAGCCCGGATGTGTCAGCTTTCTTT
>NA|NA|TRBJ2-1|TRBV10-3
CAISVRSSLGNEQFF
TGTGCCATCAGTGTTAGGTCTAGCTTGGGCAATGAGCAGTTCTTC
>NA|NA|TRBJ1-5|TRBV18
CASSPVGGNQPQHF
TGTGCCAGCTCACCAGTCGGAGGCAATCAGCCCCAGCATTTT
>NA|NA|TRBJ2-2|TRBV5-1
CASSLGTGTGELFF
TGCGCCAGCAGCTTGGGGACCGGCACCGGGGAGCTGTTTTTT
>NA|TRBD2|TRBJ2-1|TRBV18
CASSPLLAGDNEQFF
TGTGCCAGCTCACCACTACTAGCGGGGGACAATGAGCAGTTCTTC
>NA|TRBD2|TRBJ2-7|TRBV29-1
CSVDRGSSYEQYF
TGCAGCGTTGACCGCGGGAGCTCCTACGAGCAGTACTTC
>NA|TRBD2|TRBJ2-2|TRBV7-2
CASSLVAGVAGELFF
TGTGCCAGCAGCTTAGTTGCGGGAGTGGCCGGGGAGCTGTTTTTT
>NA|TRBD2|TRBJ2-1|TRBV7-3
CASSLAGPYNEQFF
TGTGCCAGCAGTCTAGCGGGGCCCTACAATGAGCAGTTCTTC
>once|NA|TRBJ2-3|TRBV28
CASSFSSGAWPPDTQYF
TGTGCCAGCAGTTTTAGTTCCGGGGCGTGGCCCCCAGATACGCAGTATTTT
>NA|TRBD2|TRBJ2-3|TRBV9
CASSVAYVSGRADTQYF
TGTGCCAGCAGCGTAGCTTACGTTAGCGGGAGGGCAGATACGCAGTATTTT
>NA|TRBD1|TRBJ1-2|TRBV5-1
CASSPHEGGGSNGYTF
TGCGCCAGCAGCCCCCACGAGGGAGGGGGCTCCAATGGCTACACCTTC
>once|TRBD2|TRBJ2-1|TRBV15
CATSRAVAGYNEQFF
TGTGCCACCAGCAGAGCGGTAGCGGGGTACAATGAGCAGTTCTTC
>NA|TRBD2|TRBJ2-7|TRBV5-1
CASSLRTSGSLSYEQYF
TGCGCCAGCAGCCTGAGGACTAGCGGGAGCCTGTCCTACGAGCAGTACTTC
>NA|NA|TRBJ2-5|TRBV28
CASSSRGAETQYF
TGTGCCAGCAGTTCGAGGGGGGCAGAGACCCAGTACTTC
>NA|NA|TRBJ2-2|TRBV9
CASSHGTNTGELFF
TGTGCCAGCAGCCACGGGACGAACACCGGGGAGCTGTTTTTT
>NA|NA|TRBJ1-1|TRBV15
CATSKYGIMNTEAFF
TGTGCCACCAGCAAATATGGCATCATGAACACTGAAGCTTTCTTT
>once|NA|TRBJ1-4|TRBV7-6
CASSPGPDRGGEKLFF
TGTGCCAGCAGCCCCGGGCCAGACCGGGGAGGTGAAAAACTGTTTTTT
>NA|TRBD1|TRBJ2-5|TRBV28
CASRDTGGQETQYF
TGTGCCAGCAGAGATACAGGGGGCCAAGAGACCCAGTACTTC
>NA|NA|TRBJ2-7|TRBV6-1
CASSGGDLRVYEQYF
TGTGCCAGCAGTGGGGGGGATCTGCGGGTCTACGAGCAGTACTTC
>NA|NA|TRBJ2-5|TRBV2
CASSDSGSQETQYF
TGTGCCAGCAGTGATTCGGGCTCCCAAGAGACCCAGTACTTC
>NA|TRBD2|TRBJ2-3|TRBV7-8
CASSSPGLAGGLVDTQYF
TGTGCCAGCAGCTCCCCGGGACTAGCGGGAGGTTTGGTAGATACGCAGTATTTT
>once|NA|TRBJ1-1|TRBV30
CAWSRYRETEAFF
TGTGCCTGGAGTCGCTACAGGGAAACTGAAGCTTTCTTT
>NA|TRBD2|TRBJ2-1|TRBV9
CASSAPDLAGLYNEQFF
TGTGCCAGCAGCGCCCCCGATCTAGCGGGACTATACAATGAGCAGTTCTTC
>NA|NA|TRBJ1-2|TRBV25-1
CASSETQGLGYTF
TGTGCCAGCAGTGAAACGCAGGGATTGGGCTACACCTTC
>NA|NA|TRBJ1-4|TRBV5-1
CASSLVTGANEKLFF
TGCGCCAGCAGCTTGGTAACAGGCGCCAATGAAAAACTGTTTTTT